This T cell receptor beta chain was obtained from a study of shared clonotypes between healthy human individuals. The overall study: Per donor, three plates held CD4 naive cells, three held CD4 memory, two held CD8 naive and one held CD8 memory. Study-level findings and limits: Rarefaction gave evidence that sorted-subset sequencing remained incomplete despite large depth. Only a few donors were included, so the genetic and exposure-history diversity represented was limited.

DNA at approximately 200 ng, roughly 30,000 T cell genomes, went into sorted-subset replicate PCRs. Profiled with immunoSEQ multiplex PCR; TCRdb holds only in-frame clones, not every one. The data hold about 2.4 million clones, with roughly nine tenths observed a single time. V shed 4 bases, J shed 4 bases, and the junction held 6 bases outside the gene matches. CDR3 length: 15 residues. Germline V gene lookup returns CDR1 LGHNA and CDR2 YSLEER. Notes on this clone: Its antigen is not known.

The TCR sequence derives from a man in his late teens or twenties in good health. The sample comprised naive CD4+ T cells sorted from blood. Subset meaning: CD45RA+ positively selected. The rearrangement uses TRBV4-3 and TRBJ2-7; 11 bases map to TRBD2. CDR3 protein: CASSPGTSGIYEQYF. The CDR3 coding sequence is TGCGCCAGCAGCCCCGGGACTAGCGGAATTTACGAGCAGTACTTC.